This T cell receptor beta chain was profiled in a study of blood T cell repertoires in COVID-19. On the study more broadly: PBMCs, B-cell-depleted T cells, or T cells provided the cDNA or gDNA that made up the material.

Germline CDR1 and CDR2: MGHRA and YSYEKL. V lost 1 base and J 1 base, leaving 7 bases between the germline ends. There are 14 residues in the CDR3. TCRdb's table, derived via immunoSEQ multiplex PCR, lists solely in-frame clones and lacks some. The table lists some 460,000 clones, 87% of them singletons. In assigning cohorts, the study relied on participant-reported clinical history. Two negative PCRs, clearance, or symptom resolution had been documented for recovered Cohort 3 donors. Sequences were obtained from PBMCs or T cells enriched from blood (not recorded which). The V call is TRBV4-1, the J call TRBJ1-1; D uncertain. The clonotype was recovered from a woman aged 18-29 years who had recovered from COVID-19. The CDR3 sequence: CASSQGGPNTEAFF. Written as DNA, the CDR3 is TGCGCCAGCAGCCAAGGAGGGCCGAACACTGAAGCTTTCTTT.